This TCR beta chain stems from a study of blood T cell repertoires in COVID-19. Background on the study: COVID-19 samples collected from the United States, Italy and Spain covered acute and convalescent phases. T cells, B-cell-depleted T cells, or PBMCs supplied cDNA or gDNA.

In the study's own analysis: Estimated nucleated cell counts came from reference gene primer amplification. TCRdb's copy holds only in-frame clones and misses some; the assay was immunoSEQ multiplex PCR. That table is the source of V, J and clone size, and D and trimming were worked out from the DNA. The profile shows 200,000 to 250,000 clones, roughly 79% of them singletons. Germline V gene sequence: CDR1 LNHDA, CDR2 SQIVND (reference sequence). This CDR3 spans 16 amino acids. V shed 1 base and J shed 0 bases, with 9 bases lying between them. The sample holds a few counts of this clone. Sequenced input: peripheral blood. This chain connects TRBV19 to TRBJ1-4, with a weak D call TRBD1 (6 bases). This sequence was found in a woman older than 75 with COVID-19, enrolled during active disease. CDR3 DNA: TGTGCCAGTAGTATAGGATACAGGGCAACTAATGAAAAACTGTTTTTT. It yields the protein CASSIGYRATNEKLFF.